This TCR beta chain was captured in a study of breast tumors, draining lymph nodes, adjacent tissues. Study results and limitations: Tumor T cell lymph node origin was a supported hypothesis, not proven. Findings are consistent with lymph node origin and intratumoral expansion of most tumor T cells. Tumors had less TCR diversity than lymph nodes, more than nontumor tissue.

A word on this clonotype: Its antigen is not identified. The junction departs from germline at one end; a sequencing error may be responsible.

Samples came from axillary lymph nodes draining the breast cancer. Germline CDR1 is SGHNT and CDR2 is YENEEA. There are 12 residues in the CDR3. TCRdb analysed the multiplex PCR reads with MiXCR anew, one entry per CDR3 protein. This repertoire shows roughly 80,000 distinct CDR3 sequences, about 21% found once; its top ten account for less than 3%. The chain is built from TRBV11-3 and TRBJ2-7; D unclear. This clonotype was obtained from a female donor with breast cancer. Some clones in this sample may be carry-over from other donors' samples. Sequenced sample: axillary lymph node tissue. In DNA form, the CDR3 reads TGTGCCAGCAGCTTAGGGAGCTACGGGCAGTACTTC. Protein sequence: CASSLGSYGQYF.